The next 17 T cell receptor beta chains were all read from a single sample in a study of neurological immune-mediated disorders. MiXCR, applied by TCRdb to the 5' RACE reads, yields one record per CDR3 protein. The sample has about 70,000 distinct CDR3 sequences; 2.5% to 4% are singletons. The sample taken for sequencing was PBMCs. Source of these receptors: a woman aged 50 to 60 with multiple sclerosis.

This clonotype was detected many times. J is TRBJ2-3 and V is TRBV6-6; TRBD2 aligns across 13 bases. This CDR3 is 20 amino acids long. Germline V gene lookup returns CDR1 MNHNY and CDR2 SVGAGI (reference sequence). V lost 2 bases and J lost 0; bases outside the gene matches: 11. The CDR3 DNA reads as TGTGCCAGCAGTTACCCCACGACTAGCGGGGGGCAAGCTAGCACAGATACGCAGTATTTT. This codes for CASSYPTTSGGQASTDTQYF.

In this sample, this clonotype turned up many times. This chain joins TRBV20-1 and TRBJ1-3; perhaps TRBD1 as D (5 bases). Trimming cost V 5 bases and J 8 bases, with 10 bases left between them. The germline CDR1 and CDR2 sequences are DFQATT and SNEGSKA (reference sequence). The CDR3 runs 11 residues. In DNA, the CDR3 is TGCAGTGCTCGGGGGGGAGACACCATATATTTT. It specifies CSARGGDTIYF.

This clonotype showed up many times. The V and J genes are TRBV6-5 and TRBJ1-3, with D maybe TRBD1 (6 bases). V was shortened by 0 bases and J by 1 base, with 13 bases between the two germline ends. The CDR3 runs 17 residues. The germline V gene has CDR1 MNHEY and CDR2 SVGAGI. The CDR3 spells CASSYSVQGISGNTIYF. CDR3 nucleotides: TGTGCCAGCAGTTACTCGGTGCAGGGGATATCTGGAAACACCATATATTTT.

This clonotype was picked up many times. The V and J genes are TRBV20-1 and TRBJ1-1; the match to TRBD1 covers 7 bases. The length of the CDR3 is 13 residues. Trimming took 1 base from V and 3 from J; bases not matched to a gene: 2. CDR1 is DFQATT, CDR2 SNEGSKA, per germline (reference sequence). As DNA, the CDR3 is TGCAGTGCTAGAGCAACAGGGGACACTGAAGCTTTCTTT. This gives the protein CSARATGDTEAFF.

This clonotype was counted a few times. The V and J genes are TRBV18 and TRBJ2-2; possible D gene TRBD2, 6 bases. Trimming removed 4 bases from V and 8 bases from J, with 14 bases in between. The CDR3 is 14 residues long. Germline lookup yields CDR1 KGHSH and CDR2 LQKENI. The CDR3 protein is CASSLADVRGELFF. Written as DNA, the CDR3 is TGTGCCAGCTCACTAGCGGACGTCCGTGGGGAGCTGTTTTTT.

This clonotype was observed at least ten times. The chain joins TRBV5-1 to TRBJ2-6; 13 nucleotides agree with TRBD2. This CDR3 is built from 17 residues. CDR1 and CDR2 from the germline V gene are SGHRS and YFSETQ. V was clipped by 5 bases and J by 0 bases; unmatched bases: 2. For the CDR3, the DNA is TGCGCCAGCAGACTAGCGGGAGGGACCTCTGGGGCCAACGTCCTGACTTTC. Protein: CASRLAGGTSGANVLTF.

This clonotype was detected many times. The chain uses TRBV15 and TRBJ2-2; possible D gene TRBD2, 5 bases. The CDR3 is 14 amino acids. The ends were cut back, 2 bases at V and 5 bases at J, with 9 bases in the middle. Germline V lookup: CDR1 LNHNV, CDR2 YYDKDF (reference sequence). The CDR3 spells CATSRTRATGELFF. CDR3 DNA: TGTGCCACCAGCAGAACTAGGGCTACCGGGGAGCTGTTTTTT.

This clonotype was detected ten times or more. The genes are TRBV7-2 and TRBJ2-7, with TRBD1 identical over 8 bases. Germline CDR1 is SGHTA and CDR2 is FQGNSA. The V segment lost 1 base and the J segment 3 bases; nucleotides outside the gene matches: 5. The CDR3 is 15 amino acids. CDR3 nucleotides: TGTGCCAGCAGCTTAGATGGGACAGGCTTCTACGAGCAGTACTTC. Its translation: CASSLDGTGFYEQYF.

This clonotype was counted at least ten times. V usage is TRBV5-1 and J usage is TRBJ2-6; D perhaps matches TRBD2 (5 bases). Between the trimmed V and J ends, which lost 0 bases and 1 base, there was a span of 8 bases. CDR1 is SGHRS, CDR2 YFSETQ, per germline. This CDR3 comprises 16 residues. In DNA form, the CDR3 reads TGCGCCAGCAGCTTGGTGGGAGATTCTGGGGCCAACGTCCTGACTTTC. Translated, it gives CASSLVGDSGANVLTF.

This clonotype has ten or more counts. The chain employs TRBV4-2 and TRBJ2-1, with D possibly matching TRBD2 (5 bases). Trimming pared 5 bases from V and 2 bases from J, leaving 16 bases between. Germline loops: CDR1 LGHNA, CDR2 YNFKEQ. The CDR3 is made up of 16 amino acids. CDR3 residues: CASSARTAGTYNEQFF. CDR3 coding DNA: TGTGCCAGCAGCGCGCGGACTGCCGGAACCTACAATGAGCAGTTCTTC.

This clonotype showed up just a few times. This chain connects TRBV15 to TRBJ1-5, with D hard to call. From germline, CDR1 is LNHNV and CDR2 YYDKDF (reference sequence). Trimming pared 1 base from V and 3 bases from J, leaving 1 base between. This CDR3 is 12 amino acids long. The CDR3 nucleotides read TGTGCCACCAGCAGAGCCAATCAGCCCCAGCATTTT. It specifies CATSRANQPQHF. The full variable domain, its missing parts supplied by reference TRBV15 and TRBJ1-5, is DAMVIQNPRYQVTQFGKPVTLSCSQTLNHNVMYWYQQKSSQAPKLLFHYYDKDFNNEADTPDNFQSRRPNTSFCFLDIRSPGLGDTAMYLCATSRANQPQHFGDGTRLSIL.

This clonotype has a count of ten or more. CDR3 amino acids: CASRRTSGSGTGELFF. CDR3 DNA sequence: TGTGCCAGCAGGAGGACTAGCGGGAGTGGCACCGGGGAGCTGTTTTTT. The chain uses TRBV7-2 and TRBJ2-2; 13 nucleotides line up with TRBD2. The CDR3 sequence is 16 residues long. Trimming took 6 bases from V and 4 from J; bases not matched to a gene: 5. CDR1 is SGHTA and CDR2 is FQGNSA in the germline V gene. The whole variable domain, remainder taken from reference TRBV7-2 and TRBJ2-2, is GAGVSQSPSNKVTEKGKDVELRCDPISGHTALYWYRQSLGQGLEFLIYFQGNSAPDKSGLPSDRFSAERTGGSVSTLTIQRTQQEDSAVYLCASRRTSGSGTGELFFGEGSRLTVL.

This clonotype was recorded at least ten times. The rearrangement uses TRBV9 and TRBJ1-3; D unclear. Germline CDR1 and CDR2: SGDLS and YYNGEE. This CDR3 region has 16 residues. V lost 4 bases and J 0 bases, leaving 14 bases between the germline ends. The CDR3 DNA sequence: TGTGCCAGCAGCCAAGGGATGGTTGGCTCTGGAAACACCATATATTTT. It codes for CASSQGMVGSGNTIYF.

This clonotype was counted at least ten times. This rearrangement joins TRBV7-2 to TRBJ1-1; D not certain. Per the germline V gene, CDR1 is SGHTA and CDR2 is FQGNSA. V gave up 2 bases and J gave up 0 bases, with 7 bases separating them. CDR3 size: 14 residues. In DNA, the CDR3 is TGTGCCAGCAGCTTAACTCAAGTGAACACTGAAGCTTTCTTT. Translated, it gives CASSLTQVNTEAFF.

This clonotype occurred many times. This chain uses TRBV7-2 with TRBJ1-1, with a tentative D call TRBD1 (6 bases). Trimming pared 10 bases from V and 4 bases from J, leaving 16 bases between. The CDR3 runs 13 residues. Germline-derived CDR1 and CDR2 are SGHTA and FQGNSA. For the CDR3, the DNA is TGTGCCACCAGGGGAAGTGGGGTCACTGAAGCTTTCTTT. Encoded protein: CATRGSGVTEAFF.

This clonotype was counted at least ten times. The V gene is TRBV7-9, the J gene TRBJ2-3, with 9 nucleotides matching TRBD2. The ends lost 2 bases at V and 6 bases at J; junction bases unmatched: 12. The CDR3 contains 17 residues. In germline, CDR1 is SEHNR, CDR2 FQNEAQ (reference sequence). CDR3 in amino acids: CASSLFRSSGVGDTQYF. Written as DNA, the CDR3 is TGTGCCAGCAGCTTATTCCGGTCTAGCGGGGTAGGGGATACGCAGTATTTT. Variable domain in full (rest from reference TRBV7-9 and TRBJ2-3): DTGVSQNPRHKITKRGQNVTFRCDPISEHNRLYWYRQTLGQGPEFLTYFQNEAQLEKSRLLSDRFSAERPKGSFSTLEIQRTEQGDSAMYLCASSLFRSSGVGDTQYFGPGTRLTVL.

This clonotype was detected ten times or more. V gene TRBV20-1 combines with J gene TRBJ1-5, with 10 bases lining up with TRBD1. CDR1 is DFQATT, CDR2 SNEGSKA, per germline (reference sequence). There are 15 residues in the CDR3. CDR3 coding DNA: TGCAGCGGGATTACTCGGGACAGGGGTTCTCAGCCCCAGCATTTT. As protein: CSGITRDRGSQPQHF.